The clone carrying this T cell receptor (beta chain) was detected only a few times. Its antigen is unidentified. Alongside a J-beta primer mix, a sample-barcoded 5' primer served in a second PCR lasting about 7 to 11 cycles. The authors tagged each cDNA molecule using a template-switch adaptor with 12 random nucleotides. Via MiXCR, TCRdb re-called the 5' RACE reads, giving one row per CDR3 protein. The repertoire has about 580,000 distinct CDR3 sequences, under 55% of them found once; the top ten carry 20% to 25%. Germline values: CDR1 SGHRS, CDR2 YFSETQ. This CDR3 is 13 amino acids long. The V and J ends lost 3 bases and 7 bases, in that order; junction bases with no gene match: 3. This record comes from a study of blood T cells in healthy people across ages. Whole-study results and caveats: Greater diversity and more naive CD4+ cells were seen in long-lived donors than in aged donors.

The sequence derives from a man aged 80 or over in good health. The rearrangement joins TRBV5-1 to TRBJ1-2, with 10 bases that match TRBD1. Sequencing input: blood. The chain's CDR3 is CASSWDRGGGYTF. The CDR3 coding sequence is TGCGCCAGCAGCTGGGACAGGGGTGGTGGCTACACCTTC.